The present TCR beta chain was sequenced within a study of cytomegalovirus exposure and HLA in healthy donors (dated 2017 in TCRdb). Study-level background: An earlier analysis of several hundred of the donors reported about 300 Gb of sequence data and 117 million unique TCR beta sequences obtained from about 200 million T cells. HLA typing included class I and class II loci at four-digit resolution. Using immunosequencing, the study profiled T cell repertoires from fewer than 700 subjects and related those repertoires to cytomegalovirus serostatus. An earlier analysis of fewer than 700 of the donors applied high-throughput TCR beta sequencing to assess whether each TCR beta V gene segment acted as functional or pseudogenic. Rather than drawing on any new phenotypic data, the later analysis identified candidate immune exposures from TCR beta sequences and the way those sequences occurred across donors. Every repertoire in the discovery cohort had been generated on one and the same sequencing platform. Alongside the repertoire data, information on donor age, sex, ethnicity and CMV serostatus was compiled. Genome-wide SNP genotypes for about 65% of the roughly 670 donors were used in a later genetic analysis, which treated that subset as a discovery cohort. About 280 gigabases of sequencing data and 78 million or so unique TCR sequences were included in an early release covering roughly 600 HLA-typed donors. To predict cytomegalovirus infection status, the study combined high-throughput TCR immunosequencing, statistical association of individual TCRs with disease status, and machine learning. A separate validation cohort of roughly 110 different subjects was used in addition to the roughly 640-subject first cohort. The number of donors typed differed by locus, with about 629-630 for A, B, C, DRB1 and DQB1, more than 500 for DQA1, 600 to 610 for DPA1, and approximately 470 for DPB1. The aim of the study was to test whether cataloging public T cell receptors could identify signatures of past pathogen exposure. Among the roughly 390 genotyped donors, approximately 76% belonged to the genetic ancestry cluster associated with self-reported Caucasian donors. About five DR-DQ haplotypes were handled as single units for association and clustering, since linkage in the cohort was strong. On average, 235,054 unique TCR beta nucleotide sequences were sequenced per donor among a few hundred genotyped donors of the cohort, with roughly 18% of those sequences being non-productive. To study patterns of TCR occurrence, a later analysis re-analyzed previously published TCR beta repertoires from more than 550 donors and added high-resolution HLA genotyping. Results the study describes overall, beyond this receptor: A later genetic analysis associated a missense DCLRE1C variant with V-gene and J-gene trimming of TCR beta chains, and an independent cohort replicated the association. In vitro tests confirmed that a few of the cytomegalovirus-associated TCR beta chains recognize cytomegalovirus antigens. In a later analysis, HLA-associated TCR beta chains showed more clonal expansion and lower generation probabilities than non-associated chains that were equally common. The authors suggested that the approach could potentially be extended to other disease states and immunological phenotypes. About 15 rarely observed V segments, including chromosome 9 orphons, were excluded from the earlier analysis of about 610 of the donors because counts were too low. Assigning TCR associations to individual alleles was difficult when HLA alleles, especially DR and DQ, strongly co-occurred. A further reported finding was that TCR beta sequences accurately predicted the HLA-A and HLA-B alleles for most subjects in the first cohort. In a later analysis, around 17,000 TCR beta sequences were associated with specific HLA alleles at a false discovery rate of 0.05. The study gave a list of some 150 TCR beta chains associated with cytomegalovirus. An earlier analysis of approximately 590 of the donors showed that most TCR beta V segments appeared in productive rearrangements either about 87% or about 30% of the time, which broadly matched IMGT annotations. Correlated functional status among segregating V segments might reflect linkage disequilibrium, but an unknown experimental factor could not be ruled out. CMV serostatus was the only immune exposure information available for the cohort. A group of highly shared sequence variants was considered likely to be a technical artifact of the sequencing pipeline. According to a later analysis, most CMV-associated TCR beta chains appeared to be HLA-restricted, and the HLA associations seemed to be driven largely by CMV exposure. According to a later analysis, parvovirus B19, influenza, CMV and Epstein-Barr virus appeared linked to several top co-occurrence clusters. Because some donors lacked HLA typing at each locus, the association tests relied only on the typed subset. Some IMGT-functional V segments, including TRBV6-2 and TRBV6-3, could not be distinguished by the 87-base-pair reads and were therefore excluded. The presence/absence analyses assumed that sequencing depth was roughly uniform across donors, and that assumption may not be true. Cytomegalovirus status was reported to be diagnosed by the classifier with high specificity and sensitivity in both the original and validation cohorts. Across donors, most TCR sequences were observed very rarely, whereas some public TCRs were present in many individuals. According to a later analysis, TCR association rates differed among HLA loci, with DRB1 alleles showing the most associated TCRs and HLA-C alleles showing the fewest. In a later genetic analysis, fewer N-insertions in productive TCRs were reported among donors in an Asian-associated ancestry cluster than the roughly 700-donor mean. In this cohort, only TCR beta chains were sequenced, and detectable features were limited by the absence of alpha or paired-chain data.

There are 15 amino acids in the CDR3, from cysteine to phenylalanine inclusive. The retained sequence is limited to the CDR3, 45 bases, with the frame set at the first base. Based on the germline V gene, the CDR1 and CDR2 sequences are SGDLS and YYNGEE. Trimming removed 3 bases from V and 2 bases from J; the gene matches leave 2 bases unexplained. Note on this clone: Its specific antigen is unknown. Base qualities are not recorded, but no much larger clone differs from it by a single base.

The library was built by means of the immunoSEQ multiplex PCR assay. The multiplex PCR relied on a mix of 60 forward primers for TCR Vbeta segments and 13 reverse primers for TCR Jbeta segments. Amplification of the CDR3 region of rearranged TCR beta genes was performed with a multiplex PCR assay on genomic DNA. The amplified TCR beta libraries were sequenced on the Illumina HiSeq System as 87-base-pair reads. For the original study's pipeline: A later analysis tallied 70 million to 100 million unique TCR beta chains across the approximately 670 repertoires, and around 10 million of those chains were shared by two or more donors. Raw reads were error-corrected and collapsed into unique sequences with a nearest-neighbor algorithm that merged closely related sequences to remove PCR and sequencing errors. V, D and J gene segments were assigned by aligning CDR3 sequences to IMGT reference sequences. For a sequence to be retained, a match of at least six nucleotides was required to both a V gene segment and a J gene segment. A rearrangement was called productive if the CDR3 had no stop codons and remained in frame with V and J, and every other rearrangement was called non-productive. CDR3 was defined by IMGT convention, running from the second conserved V-encoded cysteine to the conserved J-encoded phenylalanine. In an earlier analysis of around 540 of the donors, sequences lacking an unambiguous match to a single V gene segment were excluded. In an earlier analysis of approximately 550 of the donors, V segments were called functional above 56.7% productive rearrangements and were called segregating when the between-donor standard deviation exceeded 5%. A statistical classification framework was built for diagnosing cytomegalovirus status from the catalog of TCR beta chain sequences. V and J gene assignment, in a later analysis, came from comparing TCR nucleotide sequences with IMGT/GENE-DB human TR gene sequences. The TCRdist pipeline was used in a later analysis to assign CDR3 sequences and most-parsimonious VDJ recombination scenarios. In a later analysis, each TCR beta chain was defined by its CDR3 amino acid sequence together with its V-gene family, and reads without a unique V-gene family were excluded. To address suspected cross-contamination and a sequencing artifact, a later analysis removed approximately 590 highly shared, low-generation-probability nucleotide sequences. In a later analysis, a clonal expansion index for each public chain was calculated from normalized within-repertoire ranks of inferred template counts. A later analysis computed generation probabilities with a VDJ recombination model fitted to out-of-frame rearrangements, and checked the results against IGoR. Hypergeometric tests were used in a later analysis to score TCR-TCR, TCR-HLA and TCR-CMV co-occurrence, with a repertoire-size bias correction applied to the TCR pairs. To estimate false discovery rates, a later analysis permuted the HLA or CMV assignments 20 times. In a later analysis, co-occurring TCRs were grouped using DBSCAN, with TCRdist sequence similarity added in when clustering inside HLA-allele-positive subsets. Repertoires with fewer than 30,000 or more than 120,000 public chains were left out of co-occurrence clustering, as were four to six repertoires with anomalous nucleotide sharing. The table comes from immuneACCESS by way of TCRdb, which keeps in-frame sequences with V and J called. Part of the clones is missing from these tables; in studies checked, under half for an unresolved V gene and the rest for unknown reasons. Clone size and V and J calls were adopted from that table, with D and trimming inferred from the DNA. This sample lists just over 150,000 clones; 86% were detected once. In total, the top ten clones hold roughly 2% of the sample.

The cohort consisted of 666 healthy bone marrow donors. At the time of sampling, all cohort members were nominally healthy, though unrecorded immune exposures were likely present. The donor was CMV seronegative and was included in the group of a few hundred seronegative cohort members. Every donor gave a peripheral blood sample, and the peripheral blood mononuclear cells from that sample were used for TCR beta sequencing. Genomic DNA was extracted from the blood cell samples with the Qiagen DNeasy Blood Extraction Kit. This TCR derives from a woman under 30 in good health and CMV-seronegative. The specimen sequenced was PBMCs. In this chain, TRBV9 is recombined with TRBJ2-5, with 12 junctional bases fitting TRBD1. CDR3 region: CASSAGQGAQETQYF. In nucleotides, the sequence is TGTGCCAGCAGCGCGGGACAGGGGGCTCAAGAGACCCAGTACTTC. The CDR3, completed at both ends by the reference TRBV9 and TRBJ2-5 genes, gives the full variable domain DSGVTQTPKHLITATGQRVTLRCSPRSGDLSVYWYQQSLDQGLQFLIQYYNGEERAKGNILERFSAQQFPDLHSELNLSSLELGDSALYFCASSAGQGAQETQYFGPGTRLLVL.